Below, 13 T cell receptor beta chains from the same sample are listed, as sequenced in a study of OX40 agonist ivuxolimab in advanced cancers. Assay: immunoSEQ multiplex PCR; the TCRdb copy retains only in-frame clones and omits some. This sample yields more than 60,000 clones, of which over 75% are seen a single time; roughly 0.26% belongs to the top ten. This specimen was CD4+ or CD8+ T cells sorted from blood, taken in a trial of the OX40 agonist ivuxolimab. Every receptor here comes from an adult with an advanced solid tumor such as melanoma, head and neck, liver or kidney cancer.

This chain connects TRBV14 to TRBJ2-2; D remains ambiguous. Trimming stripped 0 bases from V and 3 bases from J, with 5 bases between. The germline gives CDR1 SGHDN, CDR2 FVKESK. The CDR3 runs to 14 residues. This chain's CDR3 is CASSQDPDTGELFF. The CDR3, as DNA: TGTGCCAGCAGCCAAGATCCGGACACCGGGGAGCTGTTTTTT. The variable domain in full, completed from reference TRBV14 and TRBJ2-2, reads EAGVTQFPSHSVIEKGQTVTLRCDPISGHDNLYWYRRVMGKEIKFLLHFVKESKQDESGMPNNRFLAERTGGTYSTLKVQPAELEDSGVYFCASSQDPDTGELFFGEGSRLTVL.

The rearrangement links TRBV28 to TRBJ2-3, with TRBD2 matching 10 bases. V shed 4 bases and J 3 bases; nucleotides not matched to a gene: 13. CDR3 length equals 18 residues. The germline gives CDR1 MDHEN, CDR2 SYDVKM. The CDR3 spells CASSSISRASGRTDTQYF. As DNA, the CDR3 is TGTGCCAGCAGTTCAATCTCCCGGGCTAGCGGGAGAACAGATACGCAGTATTTT. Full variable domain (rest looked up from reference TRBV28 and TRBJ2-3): DVKVTQSSRYLVKRTGEKVFLECVQDMDHENMFWYRQDPGLGLRLIYFSYDVKMKEKGDIPEGYSVSREKKERFSLILESASTNQTSMYLCASSSISRASGRTDTQYFGPGTRLTVL.

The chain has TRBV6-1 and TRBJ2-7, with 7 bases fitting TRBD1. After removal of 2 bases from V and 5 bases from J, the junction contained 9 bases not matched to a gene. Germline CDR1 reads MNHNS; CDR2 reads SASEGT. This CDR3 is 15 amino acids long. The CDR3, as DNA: TGTGCCAGCAGTGAAACTGGACAGGCTTTCCACGAGCAGTACTTC. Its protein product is CASSETGQAFHEQYF.

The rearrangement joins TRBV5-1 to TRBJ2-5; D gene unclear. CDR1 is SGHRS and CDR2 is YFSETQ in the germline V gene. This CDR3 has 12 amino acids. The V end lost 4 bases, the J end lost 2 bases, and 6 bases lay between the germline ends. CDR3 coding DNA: TGCGCCAGCAGCAACGAACAAGAGACCCAGTACTTC. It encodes CASSNEQETQYF.

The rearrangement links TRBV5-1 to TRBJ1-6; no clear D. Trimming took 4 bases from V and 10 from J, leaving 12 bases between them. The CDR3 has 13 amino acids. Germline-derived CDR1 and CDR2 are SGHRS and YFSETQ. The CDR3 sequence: CASSPDGGSPLHF. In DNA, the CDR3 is TGCGCCAGCAGCCCGGATGGCGGGTCACCCCTCCACTTT.

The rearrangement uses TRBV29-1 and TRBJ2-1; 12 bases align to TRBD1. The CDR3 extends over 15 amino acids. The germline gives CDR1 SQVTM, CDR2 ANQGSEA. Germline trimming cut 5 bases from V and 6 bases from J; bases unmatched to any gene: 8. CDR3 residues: CSVSTGTGGINEQFF. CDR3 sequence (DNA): TGCAGCGTTTCTACCGGGACAGGGGGCATCAATGAGCAGTTCTTC.

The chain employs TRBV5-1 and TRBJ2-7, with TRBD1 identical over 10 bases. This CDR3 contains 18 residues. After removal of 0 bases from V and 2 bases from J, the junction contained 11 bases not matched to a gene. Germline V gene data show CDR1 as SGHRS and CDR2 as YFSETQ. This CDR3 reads CASSLGPVGTGATYEQYF. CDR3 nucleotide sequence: TGCGCCAGCAGCTTGGGTCCGGTGGGGACAGGGGCGACCTACGAGCAGTACTTC.

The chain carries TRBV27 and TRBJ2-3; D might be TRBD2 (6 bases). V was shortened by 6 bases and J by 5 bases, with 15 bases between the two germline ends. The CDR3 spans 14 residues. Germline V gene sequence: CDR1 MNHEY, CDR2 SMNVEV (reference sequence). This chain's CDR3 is CASRATSWRDTQYF. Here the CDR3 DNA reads TGTGCCAGCAGGGCTACTAGCTGGCGAGATACGCAGTATTTT.

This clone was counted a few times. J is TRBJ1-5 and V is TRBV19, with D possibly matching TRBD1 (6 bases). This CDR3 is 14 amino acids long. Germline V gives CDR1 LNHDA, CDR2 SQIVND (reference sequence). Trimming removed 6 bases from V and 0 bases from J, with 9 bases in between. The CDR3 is CASRGGYSNQPQHF. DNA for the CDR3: TGTGCCAGTAGGGGGGGCTATAGCAATCAGCCCCAGCATTTT.

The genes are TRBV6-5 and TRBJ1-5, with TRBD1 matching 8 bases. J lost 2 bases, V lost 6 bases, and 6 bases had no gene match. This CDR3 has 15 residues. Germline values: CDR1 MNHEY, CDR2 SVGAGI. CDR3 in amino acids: CASSPGQGGNQPQHF. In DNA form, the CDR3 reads TGTGCCAGCAGCCCCGGACAGGGCGGCAATCAGCCCCAGCATTTT.

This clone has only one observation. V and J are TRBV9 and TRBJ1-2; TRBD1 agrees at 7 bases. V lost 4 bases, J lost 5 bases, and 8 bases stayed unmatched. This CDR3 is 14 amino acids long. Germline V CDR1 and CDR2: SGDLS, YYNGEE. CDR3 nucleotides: TGTGCCAGCAGCACTCGGACAGGAGAGTATGGCTACACCTTC. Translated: CASSTRTGEYGYTF.

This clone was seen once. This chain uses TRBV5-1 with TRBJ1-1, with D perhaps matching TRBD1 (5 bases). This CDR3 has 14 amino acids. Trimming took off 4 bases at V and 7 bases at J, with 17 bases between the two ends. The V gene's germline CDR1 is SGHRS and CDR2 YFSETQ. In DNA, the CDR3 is TGCGCCAGCAGCACCGGGACCAGACCAAGTGAAGCTTTCTTT. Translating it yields CASSTGTRPSEAFF.

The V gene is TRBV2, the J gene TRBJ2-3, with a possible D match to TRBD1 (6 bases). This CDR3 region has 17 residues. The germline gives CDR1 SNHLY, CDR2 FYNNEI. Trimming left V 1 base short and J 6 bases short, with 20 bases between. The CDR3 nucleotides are TGTGCCAGCAGTGAAGGGCCGGGACATCGCACTGGGGATACGCAGTATTTT. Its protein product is CASSEGPGHRTGDTQYF.